This TCR beta chain was observed in a study of CD4 T cells in relation to SARS-CoV-2 and coronaviruses. Whole-study context: ViraFEST: approximately 10-day antigen culture of PBMCs, then TCR beta CDR3 sequencing. Study-level findings and limits: No donor gave both pre-pandemic and post-infection samples.

Profiling relied on immunoSEQ multiplex PCR, and the TCRdb table lists in-frame clones only, not all of them. This sample has just over 25,000 clones; more than 75% occur once, and the top ten carry roughly 10%. The unexposed donors gave CD4+ T cells in about 2011-2018, prior to COVID-19. CD4+ T cells were isolated from the cells after around 9 days of culture. Note on this clone: Its antigen is undetermined.

The CDR3 is 16 amino acids. From germline, CDR1 is MNHEY and CDR2 SVGAGI. V was trimmed by 2 bases and J by 2 bases, leaving 12 bases between them. This clonotype was sampled from a human donor in good health. Sequencing input: CD4+ T cells from PBMCs, cultured in vitro. The chain couples TRBV6-5 to TRBJ2-2; TRBD2 might be the D (5 bases). The CDR3 region has the DNA TGTGCCAGCAGTTACCGGACTGGGGTTAACACCGGGGAGCTGTTTTTT. This codes for CASSYRTGVNTGELFF.